The text below deals with one TCR beta chain. At one boundary the junction diverges from the germline segment, which might be a read error. The data stem from a study of control samples from healthy donors and cancer patients. Measured with immunoSEQ multiplex PCR; TCRdb has only the in-frame clones, and not every one. The sample has 230,000 or so clones, just under 95% seen once. Germline assignment: CDR1 MNHEY and CDR2 SVGAGI. The CDR3 loop spans 15 amino acids. The sequencing sample was made of blood. This receptor was obtained from a man between 45 and 60 years old in good health. The chain links TRBV6-5 to TRBJ2-5, with a tentative D call TRBD2 (5 bases). CDR3 in amino acids: CASSHSRGPQETQYF. CDR3 DNA: TGTGCCAGCAGTCACTCCCGGGGTCCCCAAGAGACCCAGTACTTC.